The present T cell receptor (beta chain) was sequenced within a study of siplizumab effects on memory and regulatory T cells. Study-level findings and limits: Siplizumab produced a significant reduction in alloreactive sequences that were traceable to unstimulated CD4+ memory cells. Left unconfirmed was the suppressive function of proliferating Tregs from siplizumab cultures. A minor fraction of alloreactive clones, and no more, mapped to unstimulated subsets.

Of note for this clone: No antigen is known for it.

Between the trimmed V and J ends, which lost 0 bases and 8 bases, there was a span of 17 bases. Germline CDR1 and CDR2: SNHLY and FYNNEI. The CDR3 length is 15 residues. Assay used: immunoSEQ multiplex PCR; TCRdb lists only in-frame clones, some missing. This sample yields about 80,000 clones, of which roughly 94% are seen a single time; about a fifth belongs to the top ten. The source is a human donor in good health. The chain recombines TRBV2 with TRBJ2-7; no clear D gene. The sequenced material came from CD8+ T cells sorted from blood. CDR3 DNA sequence: TGTGCCAGCAGTGAAGCGCTTGGCCAAGAGAGGAAGCAGTACTTC. It translates to CASSEALGQERKQYF.